Following are 9 T cell receptor beta chains from one sample sequenced in a study of technical replicates of blood from a few donors. Sequenced by immunoSEQ multiplex PCR; TCRdb stores in-frame clones only, minus some. The profile shows 75,000 to 90,000 clones, around nine tenths of them singletons. The specimen was T cells isolated from PBMCs. Source of these receptors: a human donor in good health.

The rearrangement uses TRBV11-3 and TRBJ1-1; maybe TRBD1 (6 bases). CDR3 size: 12 residues. Looked up from germline, CDR1 is SGHNT and CDR2 is YENEEA. V gave up 3 bases and J gave up 11 bases, with 13 bases separating them. CDR3 in DNA: TGTGCCAGCAGCTTTCAACAGGGCAGGGCTTTCTTT. Translated: CASSFQQGRAFF.

V is TRBV7-2 and J is TRBJ2-3; TRBD1 matches 9 bases. Germline loops: CDR1 SGHTA, CDR2 FQGNSA. CDR3 length: 14 residues. J lost 6 bases, V lost 1 base, and 2 bases had no gene match. The chain's CDR3 is CASSLGQGGDTQYF. Written as DNA, the CDR3 is TGTGCCAGCAGCTTAGGACAGGGGGGCGATACGCAGTATTTT.

The gene calls are TRBV9 and TRBJ1-5; maybe TRBD1 (5 bases). The germline V gene encodes CDR1 SGDLS and CDR2 YYNGEE. The CDR3 totals 13 residues. The ends were cut back, 4 bases at V and 4 bases at J, with 9 bases in the middle. Here the CDR3 reads CASSLAGNQPQHF. As DNA, the CDR3 is TGTGCCAGCAGCCTAGCAGGGAATCAGCCCCAGCATTTT.

This chain joins TRBV25-1 and TRBJ2-1; the D is unclear. Deletions cut 3 bases from V and 5 bases from J, with 5 bases between. CDR3 length equals 12 residues. Germline CDR1 reads MGHDK; CDR2 reads SYGVNS. The CDR3 here is CASSDRNNEQFF. The CDR3 region has the DNA TGTGCCAGCAGTGACAGGAACAATGAGCAGTTCTTC.

This rearrangement joins TRBV1 to TRBJ2-7; no check of the table's D call, TRBD2, against the DNA was made. TRBV1 is deemed a pseudogene. The CDR3 has 16 amino acids. The CDR3 loop reads CTSATLGLAGFYEQYF. The CDR3 nucleotides are TGCACCAGCGCTACATTGGGACTAGCGGGGTTCTACGAGCAGTACTTC.

The rearrangement uses TRBV14 and TRBJ2-1; perhaps TRBD2 as D (6 bases). CDR1 and CDR2 (germline): SGHDN, FVKESK. The CDR3 loop spans 14 amino acids. Trimming shortened V by 4 bases and J by 5 bases, and 12 bases separated the two germline ends. The CDR3 coding sequence is TGTGCCAGCAGCCCTATACTAGCCCACAATGAGCAGTTCTTC. It codes for CASSPILAHNEQFF.

V usage is TRBV28 and J usage is TRBJ2-3; D possibly corresponds to TRBD2 (5 bases). Germline loops: CDR1 MDHEN, CDR2 SYDVKM. Deletions cut 5 bases from V and 6 bases from J, with 6 bases between. CDR3 size: 11 residues. The CDR3 here is CASSRGDTQYF. DNA for the CDR3: TGTGCCAGCAGTCGCGGGGATACGCAGTATTTT. The variable domain in full, with the rest retrieved from reference TRBV28 and TRBJ2-3, is DVKVTQSSRYLVKRTGEKVFLECVQDMDHENMFWYRQDPGLGLRLIYFSYDVKMKEKGDIPEGYSVSREKKERFSLILESASTNQTSMYLCASSRGDTQYFGPGTRLTVL.

This chain connects TRBV7-6 to TRBJ2-6; 8 bases agree with TRBD1. Germline CDR1 SGHVS, CDR2 FNYEAQ. With V trimmed by 5 bases and J by 5 bases, 5 bases remained unmatched. The CDR3 extends over 15 amino acids. The CDR3 protein is CASSPRQGRANVLTF. CDR3 nucleotides: TGTGCCAGCAGCCCTAGACAGGGGCGGGCCAACGTCCTGACTTTC.

The V gene is TRBV27, the J gene TRBJ2-3; no clear D gene. V lost 8 bases, J lost 6 bases, and 9 bases lay in between. Germline CDR1 reads MNHEY; CDR2 reads SMNVEV (reference sequence). This CDR3 is built from 11 residues. CDR3 residues: CASGLWDTQYF. CDR3 in DNA: TGTGCCAGCGGGCTTTGGGATACGCAGTATTTT.